These T cell receptor beta chains were read from a single sample in a study of blood T cell repertoires in COVID-19. Data came from immunoSEQ multiplex PCR; TCRdb stores just in-frame clones and leaves some out. The sample lists under 35,000 clones, 80% to 90% occurring once. The sequenced sample consisted of peripheral blood. These receptors all come from a human donor in a cohort sampled during active COVID-19. Both conserved end residues are part of each CDR3. The order of the fields is V gene, clone size, D gene, J gene, CDR3 DNA, CDR3 protein. The D gene is left open where the match is weak. Clone size, where shown, is once, few, many, or a class for clones that have expanded.

v_gene: TRBV7-8
abundance: -
d_gene: -
j_gene: TRBJ2-3
CDR3nt: TGTGCCAGCAGCTTACAGGGCTCCTTGGCAGATACGCAGTATTTT
CDR3aa: CASSLQGSLADTQYF

v_gene: TRBV3-1/TRBV3-2
abundance: -
d_gene: TRBD1
j_gene: TRBJ1-1
CDR3nt: TGTGCCAGCAGCCCCCCGGGACAGGGGCCCACTGAAGCTTTCTTT
CDR3aa: CASSPPGQGPTEAFF

v_gene: TRBV5-1
abundance: -
d_gene: TRBD1
j_gene: TRBJ2-2
CDR3nt: TGCGCCAGCAGCTTGGTGGGACAGGACACCGGGGAGCTGTTTTTT
CDR3aa: CASSLVGQDTGELFF

v_gene: TRBV28
abundance: once
d_gene: -
j_gene: TRBJ2-7
CDR3nt: TGTGCCAGCAGTTCGAGTCTCGGCCTTAATAGCATTTACGAGCAGTACTTC
CDR3aa: CASSSSLGLNSIYEQYF

v_gene: TRBV6-5
abundance: -
d_gene: -
j_gene: TRBJ2-7
CDR3nt: TGTGCCAGCAGTTACTCCAGCCTCGAGGGATTCGAGCAGTACTTC
CDR3aa: CASSYSSLEGFEQYF

v_gene: TRBV6-1
abundance: -
d_gene: -
j_gene: TRBJ1-1
CDR3nt: TGTGCCAGCAGTGACCAGGGGAACACTGAAGCTTTCTTT
CDR3aa: CASSDQGNTEAFF

v_gene: TRBV28
abundance: -
d_gene: TRBD1
j_gene: TRBJ2-7
CDR3nt: TGTGCCAGCACCGCCCGGGACAGGGTAACTGGCGAGCAGTACTTC
CDR3aa: CASTARDRVTGEQYF

v_gene: TRBV5-4
abundance: -
d_gene: TRBD2
j_gene: TRBJ2-7
CDR3nt: TGTGCCAGCAATTCCGGACTATTAGCGGGGGCGGAGCAGTACTTC
CDR3aa: CASNSGLLAGAEQYF

v_gene: TRBV5-6
abundance: -
d_gene: TRBD1
j_gene: TRBJ2-7
CDR3nt: TGTGCCAGCAGCTTGGTCCCGACAGGGGTCCACGAGCAGTACTTC
CDR3aa: CASSLVPTGVHEQYF

v_gene: TRBV3-1/TRBV3-2
abundance: -
d_gene: -
j_gene: TRBJ1-2
CDR3nt: TGTGCCAGCAGCCAAGCCACCAGGCCTAACTATGGCTACACCTTC
CDR3aa: CASSQATRPNYGYTF

v_gene: TRBV27
abundance: -
d_gene: TRBD1
j_gene: TRBJ1-5
CDR3nt: TGTGCCAGCAGTTCCCAGACAGGGAGTAGCAATCAGCCCCAGCATTTT
CDR3aa: CASSSQTGSSNQPQHF

v_gene: TRBV5-8
abundance: -
d_gene: TRBD1
j_gene: TRBJ2-1
CDR3nt: TGTGCCAGCAGCTCTACAGGGGTCAATGAGCAGTTCTTC
CDR3aa: CASSSTGVNEQFF

v_gene: TRBV18
abundance: once
d_gene: -
j_gene: TRBJ1-3
CDR3nt: TGTGCCAGCTCACCCTCCTACTCTGGAAACACCATATATTTT
CDR3aa: CASSPSYSGNTIYF

v_gene: TRBV4-3
abundance: -
d_gene: TRBD1
j_gene: TRBJ2-1
CDR3nt: TGCGCCAGCAGCCACGGACAGGGCATAGATGAGCAGTTCTTC
CDR3aa: CASSHGQGIDEQFF

v_gene: TRBV24-1
abundance: -
d_gene: -
j_gene: TRBJ2-7
CDR3nt: TGTGCCACCAGTGATTGGGACACTCAGTACTTC
CDR3aa: CATSDWDTQYF

v_gene: TRBV20-1
abundance: -
d_gene: -
j_gene: TRBJ1-1
CDR3nt: TGCAGTGCTAGTTTTACCGGGGAGGGGACTGAAGCTTTCTTT
CDR3aa: CSASFTGEGTEAFF

v_gene: TRBV9
abundance: medium-sized
d_gene: TRBD2
j_gene: TRBJ2-1
CDR3nt: TGTGCCAGCAGCGCGGGGGACTATTCCTACAATGAGCAGTTCTTC
CDR3aa: CASSAGDYSYNEQFF

v_gene: TRBV11-2
abundance: -
d_gene: TRBD1
j_gene: TRBJ1-4
CDR3nt: TGTGCCAGCAGCTTAGGAGGGACAGCTCTTGACGGAAAACTGTTTTTT
CDR3aa: CASSLGGTALDGKLFF

v_gene: TRBV19
abundance: -
d_gene: -
j_gene: TRBJ1-6
CDR3nt: TGTGCCAGTAGCGTGTCGGGTGGATTTAATTCACCCCTCCACTTT
CDR3aa: CASSVSGGFNSPLHF

v_gene: TRBV6-5
abundance: -
d_gene: -
j_gene: TRBJ2-4
CDR3nt: TGTGCCAGCAGTATAGTGGTCAAAAACATTCAGTACTTC
CDR3aa: CASSIVVKNIQYF

v_gene: TRBV10-3
abundance: -
d_gene: TRBD1
j_gene: TRBJ2-7
CDR3nt: TGTGCCATCGGGAAACAGGGGCCCGGCGAGCAGTACTTC
CDR3aa: CAIGKQGPGEQYF

v_gene: TRBV4-3
abundance: -
d_gene: TRBD1
j_gene: TRBJ2-7
CDR3nt: TGCGCCAGCAGCCAAGTTACAGGGGGCCTCTACGAGCAGTACTTC
CDR3aa: CASSQVTGGLYEQYF

v_gene: TRBV7-3
abundance: -
d_gene: -
j_gene: TRBJ1-5
CDR3nt: TGTGCCAGCAGCTTACGATGGCAGAATAGCAATCAGCCCCAGCATTTT
CDR3aa: CASSLRWQNSNQPQHF

v_gene: TRBV5-4
abundance: -
d_gene: -
j_gene: TRBJ2-5
CDR3nt: TGTGCCAGCAGCACCGGTTCTCAAGAGACCCAGTACTTC
CDR3aa: CASSTGSQETQYF

v_gene: TRBV7-9
abundance: -
d_gene: TRBD1
j_gene: TRBJ1-2
CDR3nt: TGTGCCAGCAGCACCCGGACAGGGAGCTACTCTGGCTACACCTTC
CDR3aa: CASSTRTGSYSGYTF

v_gene: TRBV28
abundance: -
d_gene: TRBD1
j_gene: TRBJ2-6
CDR3nt: TGTGCCAGCAGTTTAGGTGGGCAGGGGGCGCTTGGGGCCAACGTCCTGACTTTC
CDR3aa: CASSLGGQGALGANVLTF

v_gene: TRBV27
abundance: -
d_gene: TRBD1
j_gene: TRBJ1-2
CDR3nt: TGTGCCAGCAGTTTAGGGACAGGGGTCCCTAACTATGGCTACACCTTC
CDR3aa: CASSLGTGVPNYGYTF

v_gene: TRBV5-4
abundance: -
d_gene: TRBD1
j_gene: TRBJ1-6
CDR3nt: TGTGCCAGCAGCAGCCGACAGGGTCCCTATAATTCACCCCTCCACTTT
CDR3aa: CASSSRQGPYNSPLHF

v_gene: TRBV29-1
abundance: -
d_gene: -
j_gene: TRBJ2-5
CDR3nt: TGCAGCGTTCGAGAGTACCAAGAGACCCAGTACTTC
CDR3aa: CSVREYQETQYF

v_gene: TRBV5-4
abundance: -
d_gene: -
j_gene: TRBJ1-4
CDR3nt: TGTGCCACCTCAACCATTCCCGGGAGTAATGAAAAACTGTTTTTT
CDR3aa: CATSTIPGSNEKLFF

v_gene: TRBV28
abundance: -
d_gene: TRBD1
j_gene: TRBJ1-5
CDR3nt: TGTGCCAGCAGTCTAGAGACAGGGGCGGATCAGCCCCAGCATTTT
CDR3aa: CASSLETGADQPQHF

v_gene: TRBV12-3/TRBV12-4
abundance: once
d_gene: -
j_gene: TRBJ1-1
CDR3nt: TGTGCCAGCAGTTCGACAATCCGGGGAGCTTTCTTT
CDR3aa: CASSSTIRGAFF

v_gene: TRBV6-2/TRBV6-3
abundance: -
d_gene: -
j_gene: TRBJ1-4
CDR3nt: TGTGCCAGCAGTTATTTGGTACAGGGAGAAAAACTGTTTTTT
CDR3aa: CASSYLVQGEKLFF

v_gene: TRBV6-2/TRBV6-3
abundance: once
d_gene: -
j_gene: TRBJ1-4
CDR3nt: TGTGCCAGCAGTTGGGCAGGGGTACAAGAAAAACTGTTTTTT
CDR3aa: CASSWAGVQEKLFF

v_gene: TRBV4-1
abundance: -
d_gene: TRBD1
j_gene: TRBJ2-7
CDR3nt: TGCGCCAGCAGCGACCCCGGGACAGGCGCGTACGAGCAGTACTTC
CDR3aa: CASSDPGTGAYEQYF

v_gene: TRBV4-1
abundance: -
d_gene: -
j_gene: TRBJ1-4
CDR3nt: TGCGCCAGCAGCCAGAGCCGGATGGAGGGAAAACTGTTTTTT
CDR3aa: CASSQSRMEGKLFF

v_gene: TRBV28
abundance: -
d_gene: -
j_gene: TRBJ2-7
CDR3nt: TGTGCCAGCAGTGTCACAGGGAGCTCCTACGAGCAGTACTTC
CDR3aa: CASSVTGSSYEQYF